These T cell receptor beta chains were read from a single sample in a study of blood T cell repertoires in COVID-19. The protocol was immunoSEQ multiplex PCR, while the TCRdb copy is restricted to in-frame clones and leaves out a portion. The sample shows hundreds of thousands of clones, approximately 86% of them seen only once. Sequenced material: peripheral blood. The receptor source for this set is a woman aged 70-85 years with COVID-19, enrolled during active disease. Both conserved end residues are part of each CDR3. D genes are given only for firm matches. Size is stated for part of the rows, as once, few or many counts, or as a class when the clone is expanded.

TRBJ1-5,TRBD1,NA,TRBV2,CASSAQGNGQPQHF,TGTGCCAGCAGTGCACAGGGGAACGGGCAGCCCCAGCATTTT
TRBJ2-5,NA,NA,TRBV7-9,CASSRDTQETQYF,TGTGCCAGCAGCAGGGACACCCAAGAGACCCAGTACTTC
TRBJ2-6,TRBD1,NA,TRBV7-7,CASSPGTATGANVLTF,TGTGCCAGCAGCCCCGGGACAGCGACTGGGGCCAACGTCCTGACTTTC
TRBJ1-2,NA,NA,TRBV19,CATHKLDSPAATF,TGTGCCACTCATAAGCTGGACAGCCCAGCGGCCACCTTC
TRBJ1-6,NA,NA,TRBV5-8,CASSRDFNSPLHF,TGTGCCAGCAGTCGGGACTTCAATTCACCCCTCCACTTT
TRBJ1-2,TRBD1,NA,TRBV18,CASSPRQGEGYTF,TGTGCCAGCTCACCCCGACAGGGGGAGGGCTACACCTTC
TRBJ1-2,TRBD1,NA,TRBV7-2,CASSLESGQGRGGYTF,TGTGCCAGCAGCTTAGAATCGGGACAGGGAAGAGGTGGCTACACCTTC
TRBJ1-4,NA,NA,TRBV28,CASSSSGGEKLFF,TGTGCCAGCAGTTCCTCCGGGGGTGAAAAACTGTTTTTT
TRBJ2-1,NA,NA,TRBV15,CATSRGGGDNDEQFF,TGTGCCACCAGCAGAGGGGGGGGCGATAACGATGAGCAGTTCTTC
TRBJ1-1,TRBD1,NA,TRBV5-1,CASSLEQGANTEAFF,TGCGCCAGCAGCTTGGAACAGGGGGCGAATACTGAAGCTTTCTTT
TRBJ1-5,NA,NA,TRBV27,CASSFSPNQPQHF,TGTGCCAGCAGTTTTAGTCCCAATCAGCCCCAGCATTTT
TRBJ1-5,NA,NA,TRBV6-6,CASRPQGEPQHF,TGTGCCAGCAGGCCACAGGGAGAGCCCCAGCATTTT
TRBJ2-1,NA,NA,TRBV6-5,CASSPQGGSYNEQFF,TGTGCCAGCAGCCCCCAGGGAGGCTCTTACAATGAGCAGTTCTTC
TRBJ2-4,NA,once,TRBV4-1,CASSQPTGGPAKNIQYF,TGCGCCAGCAGCCAACCAACGGGGGGCCCGGCCAAAAACATTCAGTACTTC
TRBJ1-4,NA,NA,TRBV21-1,CASSKTSWNEKLFF,TGTGCCAGCAGCAAAACCAGTTGGAATGAAAAACTGTTTTTT
TRBJ2-3,NA,NA,TRBV18,CASSRSTGKDTQYF,TGTGCCAGCTCCCGAAGCACAGGAAAGGATACGCAGTATTTT
TRBJ1-5,NA,once,TRBV21-1,CASSNLSEYSNQPQHF,TGTGCCAGCAGCAATTTGAGCGAGTATAGCAATCAGCCCCAGCATTTT
TRBJ1-1,NA,few,TRBV6-5,CASRRVMNTEAFF,TGTGCCAGCAGGAGGGTAATGAACACTGAAGCTTTCTTT
TRBJ1-1,NA,once,TRBV6-4,CASSVSGGTKGAEAFF,TGTGCCAGCAGTGTCTCCGGCGGGACTAAGGGGGCTGAAGCTTTCTTT
TRBJ1-3,NA,NA,TRBV27,CASSPLAGGSGNTIYF,TGTGCCAGCAGTCCTCTTGCGGGCGGGTCTGGAAACACCATATATTTT
TRBJ2-2,NA,few,TRBV18,CASSTNTGELFF,TGTGCCAGCTCAACTAATACCGGGGAGCTGTTTTTT
TRBJ2-7,NA,NA,TRBV21-1,CASSSRRDCEQYF,TGTGCCAGCAGCAGCCGCAGGGACTGCGAGCAGTACTTC
TRBJ2-5,TRBD1,NA,TRBV6-5,CASSYFKDREVKTQYF,TGTGCCAGCAGTTACTTTAAGGACAGGGAGGTAAAGACCCAGTACTTC
TRBJ1-6,NA,NA,TRBV6-1,CASSARAVGSSYNSPLHF,TGTGCCAGCAGTGCCCGAGCGGTGGGAAGCTCCTATAATTCACCCCTCCACTTT
TRBJ1-1,TRBD1,NA,TRBV25-1,CASSFTGGTEAFF,TGTGCCAGCAGTTTTACAGGGGGCACTGAAGCTTTCTTT
TRBJ1-2,TRBD1,NA,TRBV6-5,CASRRSQGANGYTF,TGTGCCAGCCGTCGTTCACAGGGGGCGAATGGCTACACCTTC
TRBJ2-7,NA,NA,TRBV7-2,CASSPQGQFYEQYF,TGTGCCAGCAGCCCCCAAGGACAGTTCTACGAGCAGTACTTC
TRBJ1-1,NA,NA,TRBV19,CASSRRGTDTEAFF,TGTGCCAGTAGCCGACGCGGTACGGACACTGAAGCTTTCTTT
TRBJ1-3,TRBD1,NA,TRBV10-1,CASTWPGQGVSSSGNTIYF,TGCGCCAGCACCTGGCCGGGACAGGGGGTTTCTAGCTCTGGAAACACCATATATTTT
TRBJ1-2,NA,NA,TRBV7-8,CASSLPGAYYGYTF,TGTGCCAGCAGCTTACCAGGGGCTTACTATGGCTACACCTTC
TRBJ1-3,NA,NA,TRBV5-6,CASSLVGLSGNTIYF,TGTGCCAGCAGCTTGGTGGGACTCTCTGGAAACACCATATATTTT
TRBJ1-2,NA,NA,TRBV28,CASSLSRANYGYTF,TGTGCCAGCAGTTTATCCCGTGCTAACTATGGCTACACCTTC
TRBJ1-2,NA,NA,TRBV6-5,CASSYVAGYGYTF,TGTGCCAGCAGTTACGTGGCAGGCTATGGCTACACCTTC
TRBJ2-7,NA,NA,TRBV4-1,CASSLSGVTTSYEQYF,TGCGCCAGCAGCCTTTCCGGGGTAACAACGAGCTACGAGCAGTACTTC